Below, one TCR beta chain is given with its context. The antigen it recognizes is unknown. No clone much larger than this one lies a single base away; base qualities are absent. The sample belongs to a study of cytomegalovirus exposure and HLA in healthy donors (dated by TCRdb to 2015 to 2018). In terms of the full investigation: An earlier analysis of under 600 of the donors reported roughly 270 Gb of sequence data and around 120 million unique TCR beta sequences from 190 million or so T cells. An early release that covered roughly 600 HLA-typed donors contained approximately 300 gigabases of sequencing data and 75 million to 100 million unique TCR sequences. Of the roughly 430 genotyped donors, about 80% fell in the genetic ancestry cluster associated with self-reported Caucasian donors. The study was designed to test whether signatures of past pathogen exposure could be identified by cataloging public T cell receptors. The study used immunosequencing to profile the T cell repertoires of 666 subjects and linked those repertoires to cytomegalovirus serostatus. Besides the first cohort of hundreds of subjects, a separate validation cohort made up of around 120 different subjects was used. The study combined high-throughput TCR immunosequencing, statistical association of individual TCRs with disease status, and machine learning to predict cytomegalovirus infection status. A later analysis re-analyzed previously published TCR beta repertoires from about 730 donors and added high-resolution HLA genotyping to study TCR occurrence patterns. The later analysis used no new phenotypic data to find candidate immune exposures, relying instead on TCR beta sequences and their occurrence across donors. An earlier analysis of 587 of the donors used high-throughput TCR beta sequencing to judge whether each TCR beta V gene segment behaved as functional or pseudogenic. Donor age, sex, ethnicity and CMV serostatus were compiled alongside the repertoire data. In a later genetic analysis, genome-wide SNP genotypes for about 55% of the roughly 700 donors were used, and that subset was treated as a discovery cohort. Every discovery cohort repertoire had been produced on one sequencing platform. HLA typing covered class I and class II loci at four-digit resolution. Typing coverage varied by locus: roughly 629-630 donors for A, B, C, DRB1 and DQB1; more than 500 for DQA1; nearly 610 for DPA1; roughly 470 for DPB1. Because of strong linkage in the cohort, roughly five DR-DQ haplotypes were treated as single units for association and clustering. Among about 400 genotyped donors of the cohort, an average of about 220,000 unique TCR beta nucleotide sequences was sequenced per donor, of which about 19% were non-productive. General conclusions and limits of the study: A later analysis found that TCR association rates varied across HLA loci, with DRB1 alleles showing the most associated TCRs and HLA-C alleles the fewest. Correlated functional status among segregating V segments might be attributable to linkage disequilibrium, but an unknown experimental factor could not be ruled out. The earlier analysis of approximately 590 of the donors excluded 15 to 20 rarely observed V segments, including chromosome 9 orphons, because counts were too low. The presence/absence analyses assumed that sequencing depth was roughly uniform across donors, and that assumption may not be true. A later analysis reported that several top co-occurrence clusters appeared linked to parvovirus B19, influenza, CMV and Epstein-Barr virus. The classifier was reported to diagnose cytomegalovirus status with high specificity and sensitivity in both the original cohort and the validation cohort. In a later analysis, most CMV-associated TCR beta chains were found to appear HLA-restricted, with HLA associations seemingly driven largely by CMV exposure. A later analysis associated approximately 17,000 TCR beta sequences with specific HLA alleles at a false discovery rate of 0.05. A few of the identified cytomegalovirus-associated TCR beta chains were confirmed in vitro to be specific for cytomegalovirus antigens. This cohort had only TCR beta chains sequenced, and the lack of alpha or paired-chain data limited which features could be detected. According to the authors, the approach could potentially be generalized to other disease states and immunological phenotypes. In a later analysis, HLA-associated TCR beta chains showed more clonal expansion and lower generation probabilities than non-associated chains that were equally common. V-gene and J-gene trimming of TCR beta chains was associated with a missense DCLRE1C variant in a later genetic analysis, and the association was replicated in an independent cohort. Because HLA typing was unavailable for some donors at each locus, only the typed subset was used in association tests. A group of highly shared sequence variants was considered likely to be a technical artifact of the sequencing pipeline. A further reported finding was that TCR beta sequences accurately predicted the HLA-A and HLA-B alleles for most subjects in the first cohort. According to a later genetic analysis, donors in an Asian-associated ancestry cluster had fewer N-insertions in productive TCRs than the approximately 630-donor mean. Broadly in line with IMGT annotations, most TCR beta V segments showed up in productive rearrangements about 87% or about 30% of the time in an earlier analysis of under 700 of the donors. A total of about 150 TCR beta chains were listed by the study as associated with cytomegalovirus. CMV serostatus was the only immune exposure information available for the cohort. When HLA alleles, especially DR and DQ, strongly co-occurred, attributing TCR associations to individual alleles was difficult. Because the 87-base-pair reads could not distinguish some IMGT-functional V segments, including TRBV6-2 and TRBV6-3, those segments were excluded. While some public TCRs were present in many individuals, most TCR sequences turned up only very rarely across donors.

Libraries were constructed by the immunoSEQ multiplex PCR assay. The multiplex PCR relied on a mix of 60 forward primers for TCR Vbeta segments and 13 reverse primers for TCR Jbeta segments. A multiplex PCR assay on genomic DNA amplified the CDR3 region of rearranged TCR beta genes. The amplified TCR beta libraries were sequenced on the Illumina HiSeq System as 87-base-pair reads. In the authors' own workflow: A later analysis counted some 74 million unique TCR beta chains across the 666 repertoires, and roughly 11 million of these chains were shared by at least two donors. A nearest-neighbor algorithm error-corrected the raw reads and collapsed the reads into unique sequences, merging closely related sequences to remove PCR and sequencing errors. V, D and J gene segments were assigned by aligning CDR3 sequences to IMGT reference sequences. Each retained sequence needed at least a six-nucleotide match to both a V gene segment and a J gene segment. Rearrangements were called productive when the CDR3 lacked stop codons and stayed in frame with V and J; all others were non-productive. Following IMGT convention, CDR3 was defined as the stretch from the second conserved V-encoded cysteine to the conserved J-encoded phenylalanine. Sequences without an unambiguous match to a single V gene segment were excluded from the earlier analysis of over 500 of the donors. An earlier analysis of several hundred of the donors called V segments functional above 56.7% productive rearrangements and segregating when the between-donor standard deviation exceeded 5%. A statistical classification framework was developed to diagnose cytomegalovirus status using the catalog of TCR beta chain sequences. A later analysis assigned V and J genes by comparing TCR nucleotide sequences with IMGT/GENE-DB human TR gene sequences. The TCRdist pipeline was used in a later analysis to assign CDR3 sequences and most-parsimonious VDJ recombination scenarios. In a later analysis, each TCR beta chain was defined by its CDR3 amino acid sequence together with its V-gene family, and reads without a unique V-gene family were excluded. In a later analysis, approximately 640 highly shared, low-generation-probability nucleotide sequences were removed to address suspected cross-contamination and a sequencing artifact. In a later analysis, a clonal expansion index for each public chain was calculated from normalized within-repertoire ranks of inferred template counts. In a later analysis, generation probabilities were computed with a VDJ recombination model fitted to out-of-frame rearrangements, and the resulting probabilities were checked against IGoR. In a later analysis, TCR-TCR, TCR-HLA and TCR-CMV co-occurrence was scored with hypergeometric tests, and a repertoire-size bias correction was applied to TCR pairs. False discovery rates were estimated in a later analysis by permuting HLA or CMV assignments 20 times. In a later analysis, co-occurring TCRs were grouped using DBSCAN, and TCRdist sequence similarity was added for clustering within HLA-allele-positive subsets. Repertoires with fewer than 30,000 or more than 120,000 public chains were left out of co-occurrence clustering, as were a handful of repertoires with anomalous nucleotide sharing. Sourced from immuneACCESS, this table was stored by TCRdb with only in-frame sequences that have V and J called. A share of the clones is absent; for the studies checked, an unresolved V gene accounts for under half, and the remainder has no known explanation. The DNA was the basis for D and trimming; V, J and clone size are from that table. This sample holds 70,000 or so clones; over 60% were observed only once. More than 2.5% of the sample rests with the top ten.

The CDR3 starts with the cysteine, ends with the phenylalanine, and has 15 residues. The retained sequence is limited to the CDR3, 45 bases, with the frame set at the first base. The germline V gene provides CDR1 SGDLS and CDR2 YYNGEE. Between the V and J ends, shortened by 0 bases and 3 bases respectively, the junction contains 13 bases. The cohort was made up of around 720 healthy bone marrow donors. All cohort members were sampled while nominally healthy, although unrecorded immune exposures were likely present. The donor tested CMV seronegative and was one of the 352 seronegative cohort members. Every donor gave a peripheral blood sample, and the peripheral blood mononuclear cells from that sample were used for TCR beta sequencing. The Qiagen DNeasy Blood Extraction Kit was used to extract genomic DNA from the blood cell samples.

The sequenced material came from PBMCs. The sequence came from a woman between 45 and 65 years old in good health and CMV-seronegative. The sequence joins TRBV9 to TRBJ2-7; 7 matching bases give a weak D call of TRBD1. The DNA sequence is given as TGTGCCAGCAGCGTAGGGGCAGGGGGGATCTACGAGCAGTACTTC. Translation gives CASSVGAGGIYEQYF.